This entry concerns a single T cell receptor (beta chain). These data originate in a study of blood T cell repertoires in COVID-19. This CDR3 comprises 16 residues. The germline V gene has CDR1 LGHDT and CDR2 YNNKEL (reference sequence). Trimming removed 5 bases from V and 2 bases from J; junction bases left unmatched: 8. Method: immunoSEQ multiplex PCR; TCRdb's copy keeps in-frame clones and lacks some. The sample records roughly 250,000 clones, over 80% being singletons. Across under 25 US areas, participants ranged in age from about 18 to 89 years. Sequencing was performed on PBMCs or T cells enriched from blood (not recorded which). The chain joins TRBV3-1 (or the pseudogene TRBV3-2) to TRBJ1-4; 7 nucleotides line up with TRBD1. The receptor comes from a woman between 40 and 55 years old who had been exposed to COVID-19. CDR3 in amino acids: CASSITGVGTNEKLFF. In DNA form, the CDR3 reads TGTGCCAGCAGCATTACAGGGGTAGGGACTAATGAAAAACTGTTTTTT.